The clone carrying this T cell receptor beta chain has just one count. Random hexamers were used to reverse transcribe roughly 0.45 to 1 ug of RNA. Across 54 Vbeta and 13 Jbeta, immunoSEQ multiplex PCR amplified TCR beta CDR3. TCRdb ran MiXCR on the immunoSEQ multiplex PCR reads and lists one entry per CDR3 protein. The sample contains about 160,000 distinct CDR3 sequences, around 90% of which appear only once. This specimen belongs to a study of CD8 T cells in Susac syndrome. Germline CDR1 and CDR2: LNHDA and SQIVND (reference sequence). CDR3 length: 16 amino acids. V was cut by 1 base and J by 3 bases, with 12 bases left in between.

The V gene is TRBV19, the J gene TRBJ2-2, with D possibly being TRBD1 or TRBD2 (6 bases each). The source material was CD4+ T cells from PBMCs. The source is a human donor in good health. CDR3 region: CASSIAGAKDTGELFF. The CDR3 DNA sequence: TGTGCCAGTAGTATAGCGGGGGCGAAGGACACCGGGGAGCTGTTTTTT. Supplemented by reference TRBV19 and TRBJ2-2, the full variable domain reads DGGITQSPKYLFRKEGQNVTLSCEQNLNHDAMYWYRQDPGQGLRLIYYSQIVNDFQKGDIAEGYSVSREKKESFPLTVTSAQKNPTAFYLCASSIAGAKDTGELFFGEGSRLTVL.